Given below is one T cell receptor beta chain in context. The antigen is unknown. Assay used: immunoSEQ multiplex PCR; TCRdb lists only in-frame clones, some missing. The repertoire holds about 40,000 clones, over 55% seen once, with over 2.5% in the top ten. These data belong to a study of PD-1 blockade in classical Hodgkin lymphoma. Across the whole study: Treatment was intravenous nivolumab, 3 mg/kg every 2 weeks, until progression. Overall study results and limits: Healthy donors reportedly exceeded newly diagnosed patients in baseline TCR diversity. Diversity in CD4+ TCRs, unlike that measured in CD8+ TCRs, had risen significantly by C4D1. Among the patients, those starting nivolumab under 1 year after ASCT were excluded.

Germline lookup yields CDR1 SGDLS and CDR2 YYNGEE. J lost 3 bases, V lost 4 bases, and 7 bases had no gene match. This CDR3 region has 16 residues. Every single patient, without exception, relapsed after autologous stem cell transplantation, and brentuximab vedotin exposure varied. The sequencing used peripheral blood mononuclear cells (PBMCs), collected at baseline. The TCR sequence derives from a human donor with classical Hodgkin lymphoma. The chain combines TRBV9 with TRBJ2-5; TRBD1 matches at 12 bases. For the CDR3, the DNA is TGTGCCAGCAGCCCCGGGACAGGGGGCTTAAAAGAGACCCAGTACTTC. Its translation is CASSPGTGGLKETQYF. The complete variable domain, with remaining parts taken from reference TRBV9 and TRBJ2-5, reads DSGVTQTPKHLITATGQRVTLRCSPRSGDLSVYWYQQSLDQGLQFLIQYYNGEERAKGNILERFSAQQFPDLHSELNLSSLELGDSALYFCASSPGTGGLKETQYFGPGTRLLVL.